This is a list of T cell receptor beta chains from one sample in a study of shared clonotypes between healthy human individuals. TCRdb's table, derived via immunoSEQ multiplex PCR, lists solely in-frame clones and lacks some. The sample records under 1,100,000 clones, around 75% being singletons. The sequencing input was memory CD4+ T cells sorted from blood. The receptors here all came from a young man in good health. Both conserved end residues are part of each CDR3. D genes are given only for firm matches. Part of the rows lack a size; the others show once, few, many or a class for expanded clones.

TRBV5-1	TRBD1	few	TRBJ2-7	TGCGCCAGCAGCTTCCGGACAGGACCCTCCTACGAGCAGTACTTC	CASSFRTGPSYEQYF
TRBV28	TRBD1	NA	TRBJ1-5	TGTGCCAGCAGTTCGGGGGGACAGGGGTACAATCAGCCCCAGCATTTT	CASSSGGQGYNQPQHF
TRBV9	NA	NA	TRBJ1-2	TGTGCCAGCAGCCCCATGAGGGGGGAATTGGGTGGCTACACCTTC	CASSPMRGELGGYTF
TRBV11-2	TRBD2	NA	TRBJ2-7	TGTGCCAGCAGCCCCGAGGCCCGGGACTACGTCTACGAGCAGTACTTC	CASSPEARDYVYEQYF
TRBV10-2	NA	NA	TRBJ1-5	TGCGCCAGCAGTGACGGACAGCTTTTCAATCAGCCCCAGCATTTT	CASSDGQLFNQPQHF
TRBV19	NA	few	TRBJ1-5	TGTGCCAGTAGTATACTTGGCGACAATCAGCCCCAGCATTTT	CASSILGDNQPQHF
TRBV11-2	NA	NA	TRBJ1-3	TGTGCCAGCAGCCAGGGACCCGACTCTGGAAACACCATATATTTT	CASSQGPDSGNTIYF
TRBV29-1	TRBD1	NA	TRBJ2-2	TGCAGCGTTCGCCCCGGAGACAGGGGGGGACGTTTTAGGACCGGGGAGCTGTTTTTT	CSVRPGDRGGRFRTGELFF
TRBV11-2	NA	NA	TRBJ2-6	TGTGCCAGCAGCCCTAATGGGGCTATTACATCTGGGGCCAACGTCCTGACTTTC	CASSPNGAITSGANVLTF
TRBV9	TRBD2	NA	TRBJ2-3	TGTGCCAGCAGCGTGGGGACTAGCGGGCTGGGAGCAGATACGCAGTATTTT	CASSVGTSGLGADTQYF
TRBV28	NA	NA	TRBJ1-4	TGTGCCAGCAGTCCGGCCGACAGGACAACTAATGAAAAACTGTTTTTT	CASSPADRTTNEKLFF
TRBV11-2	TRBD1	NA	TRBJ1-4	TGTGCCAGCAGCTCGAACAGGGGTGAGGGTGAAAAACTGTTTTTT	CASSSNRGEGEKLFF
TRBV5-1	NA	NA	TRBJ2-3	TGCGCCAGCAGCTCGGGAGTGGATACGCAGTATTTT	CASSSGVDTQYF
TRBV11-2	TRBD2	NA	TRBJ2-5	TGTGCCAGCGGTTGGCGGGGGCAAGAGACCCAGTACTTC	CASGWRGQETQYF
TRBV28	TRBD1	NA	TRBJ1-5	TGTGCCAGCAGCGTATACCGGGACAGGAACAATCAGCCCCAGCATTTT	CASSVYRDRNNQPQHF
TRBV11-2	TRBD2	NA	TRBJ2-7	TGTGCCAGCAGCCCAAGACTAGCGGGGGCCATGAACGGGGAGCAGTACTTC	CASSPRLAGAMNGEQYF